This T cell receptor beta chain was captured in a study of cytomegalovirus exposure and HLA in healthy donors (TCRdb year 2017). Regarding the complete study: In an earlier analysis of roughly 590 of the donors, roughly 300 Gb of sequence data and 120 million or so unique TCR beta sequences from about 179 million T cells were reported. An early release covering roughly 600 HLA-typed donors comprised approximately 290 gigabases of sequencing data and around 85 million unique TCR sequences. Among the roughly 400 genotyped donors, around 79% belonged to the genetic ancestry cluster associated with self-reported Caucasian donors. The study was designed to test whether signatures of past pathogen exposure could be identified by cataloging public T cell receptors. Using immunosequencing, the study profiled T cell repertoires from 666 subjects and related those repertoires to cytomegalovirus serostatus. In addition to the first cohort of around 670 subjects, a separate validation cohort of approximately 120 different subjects was used. To predict cytomegalovirus infection status, the study combined high-throughput TCR immunosequencing, statistical association of individual TCRs with disease status, and machine learning. To study patterns of TCR occurrence, a later analysis re-analyzed previously published TCR beta repertoires from 500 to 850 donors and added high-resolution HLA genotyping. In the later analysis, no new phenotypic data were used to find candidate immune exposures; instead, reliance was placed on TCR beta sequences and their occurrence across donors. To decide whether each TCR beta V gene segment behaved as functional or pseudogenic, an earlier analysis of fewer than 750 of the donors relied on high-throughput TCR beta sequencing. Donor age, sex, ethnicity and CMV serostatus were compiled together with the repertoire data. In a later genetic analysis, genome-wide SNP genotypes for about three fifths of the 666 donors were used, and that subset was treated as a discovery cohort. Every repertoire in the discovery cohort had been generated on one and the same sequencing platform. HLA typing covered class I and class II loci at four-digit resolution. Typing coverage varied by locus: 629-630 donors for A, B, C, DRB1 and DQB1; more than 500 for DQA1; 600 to 610 for DPA1; roughly 450 for DPB1. A handful of DR-DQ haplotypes were handled as single units for association and clustering because linkage in the cohort was strong. Among 300 to 450 genotyped donors of the cohort, an average of approximately 250,000 unique TCR beta nucleotide sequences were sequenced per donor, 15% to 20% of them non-productive. Findings and caveats that apply to the study as a whole: In a later analysis, TCR association rates were found to vary across HLA loci, with the most associated TCRs seen for DRB1 alleles and the fewest for HLA-C alleles. A group of highly shared sequence variants was considered likely to be a technical artifact of the sequencing pipeline. A few of the identified cytomegalovirus-associated TCR beta chains were confirmed in vitro to be specific for cytomegalovirus antigens. A total of roughly 160 TCR beta chains were listed by the study as associated with cytomegalovirus. According to a later genetic analysis, donors in an Asian-associated ancestry cluster had fewer N-insertions in productive TCRs than the approximately 650-donor mean. The only immune exposure information available for the cohort was CMV serostatus. In both the original and validation cohorts, the classifier was reported to diagnose cytomegalovirus status with high specificity and sensitivity. Several of the top co-occurrence clusters appeared to be linked to parvovirus B19, influenza, CMV and Epstein-Barr virus, according to a later analysis. Because counts were too low, 15 or so rarely observed V segments, including chromosome 9 orphons, were excluded from the earlier analysis of roughly 580 of the donors. While some public TCRs were present in many individuals, most TCR sequences turned up only very rarely across donors. In an earlier analysis of approximately 590 of the donors, most TCR beta V segments were observed in productive rearrangements about 87% or about 30% of the time, broadly matching IMGT annotations. This cohort had only TCR beta chains sequenced, and the lack of alpha or paired-chain data limited which features could be detected. The authors suggested that the approach could potentially be extended to other disease states and immunological phenotypes. In a later analysis, HLA-associated TCR beta chains were found to be more clonally expanded and to have lower generation probabilities than equally common non-associated chains. When HLA alleles, especially DR and DQ, strongly co-occurred, attributing TCR associations to individual alleles was difficult. A further reported finding was that TCR beta sequences accurately predicted the HLA-A and HLA-B alleles for most subjects in the first cohort. In a later analysis, most CMV-associated TCR beta chains were found to appear HLA-restricted, with HLA associations seemingly driven largely by CMV exposure. In a later analysis, around 17,000 TCR beta sequences were associated with specific HLA alleles at a false discovery rate of 0.05. Because HLA typing was unavailable for some donors at each locus, only the typed subset was used in association tests. Correlated functional status among segregating V segments might reflect linkage disequilibrium, but an unknown experimental factor could not be ruled out. The 87-base-pair reads could not distinguish some IMGT-functional V segments, including TRBV6-2 and TRBV6-3, so those segments were excluded. The presence/absence analyses assumed that sequencing depth was roughly uniform across donors, and that assumption may not be true. An association between a missense DCLRE1C variant and V-gene and J-gene trimming of TCR beta chains was found in a later genetic analysis and replicated in an independent cohort.

The cohort was made up of about 610 healthy bone marrow donors. Cohort members were all nominally healthy when sampled, although unrecorded immune exposures were likely present. Of the 710 or so cohort members, 250 to 300 had a positive CMV serostatus and about 350 had a negative one, while no CMV serostatus was recorded for the donor. Every donor gave a peripheral blood sample, and the peripheral blood mononuclear cells from that sample were used for TCR beta sequencing. Genomic DNA was extracted from the blood cell samples with the Qiagen DNeasy Blood Extraction Kit. Per the germline V gene, SQVTM is the CDR1 and ANQGSEA is the CDR2. Relative to germline, V is missing 4 bases and J is missing 6 bases, with 6 bases of the junction outside any gene match. The CDR3 spans 12 residues, from the cysteine through the phenylalanine. Just the 36-base CDR3 DNA is kept, in frame starting at base 1. The library was produced with the immunoSEQ multiplex PCR assay. For the multiplex PCR, a mixture combining 60 forward primers for TCR Vbeta segments and 13 reverse primers for TCR Jbeta segments was used. The CDR3 region of rearranged TCR beta genes was amplified from genomic DNA with a multiplex PCR assay. The Illumina HiSeq System was used to sequence the amplified TCR beta libraries as 87-base-pair reads. Concerning the study's data processing: A later analysis counted 65 million to 90 million unique TCR beta chains across the 670 or so repertoires, and roughly 10 million of these chains were shared by at least two donors. To remove PCR and sequencing errors, raw reads were error-corrected and collapsed into unique sequences using a nearest-neighbor algorithm that merged closely related sequences. CDR3 sequences were aligned to IMGT reference sequences to assign V, D and J gene segments. For a sequence to be retained, at least a six-nucleotide match to both a V gene segment and a J gene segment was required. Rearrangements were called productive when the CDR3 lacked stop codons and stayed in frame with V and J; all others were non-productive. Following IMGT convention, CDR3 was defined as the stretch from the second conserved V-encoded cysteine up to the conserved J-encoded phenylalanine. The earlier analysis of about 590 of the donors excluded sequences that lacked an unambiguous match to a single V gene segment. An earlier analysis of a few hundred of the donors classified V segments as functional when productive rearrangements were above 56.7% and as segregating when the standard deviation between donors was above 5%. To diagnose cytomegalovirus status from the catalog of TCR beta chain sequences, a statistical classification framework was built. In a later analysis, V and J genes were assigned by comparing TCR nucleotide sequences against IMGT/GENE-DB human TR gene sequences. Using the TCRdist pipeline, a later analysis assigned CDR3 sequences along with most-parsimonious VDJ recombination scenarios. In a later analysis, each TCR beta chain was defined by its CDR3 amino acid sequence together with its V-gene family, and reads lacking a unique V-gene family were excluded. As a way to deal with suspected cross-contamination and a sequencing artifact, a later analysis dropped nearly 600 nucleotide sequences that were highly shared and had low generation probability. In a later analysis, a clonal expansion index was calculated for each public chain from normalized within-repertoire ranks of inferred template counts. In a later analysis, generation probabilities were computed with a VDJ recombination model fitted to out-of-frame rearrangements, and the resulting probabilities were checked against IGoR. Hypergeometric tests were used in a later analysis to score TCR-TCR, TCR-HLA and TCR-CMV co-occurrence, with a repertoire-size bias correction applied to the TCR pairs. A later analysis estimated false discovery rates by permuting HLA or CMV assignments 20 times. A later analysis grouped co-occurring TCRs with DBSCAN, adding TCRdist sequence similarity when clustering within HLA-allele-positive subsets. Co-occurrence clustering excluded repertoires with fewer than 30,000 or more than 120,000 public chains, plus five with anomalous nucleotide sharing. TCRdb stores this immuneACCESS table with in-frame sequences only. Part of the clones is absent; in the studies checked, under half of the shortfall reflects unresolved V genes, and no reason is known for the rest. That table is the source of V, J and clone size, and D and trimming were worked out from the DNA. The sample data list around 100,000 clones, and approximately 64% of these were observed just once. Together, the top ten hold around 5% of the sample.

Comments on this clone: Its antigen is not yet known. One base away there is no much larger clone; base qualities are not given.

The chain employs TRBV29-1 and TRBJ2-7; 7 central bases correspond to TRBD1. Sequencing was carried out using PBMCs. The receptor was isolated from a human donor in good health. CDR3 region: CSVGKGAGEQYF. The DNA sequence is given as TGCAGCGTTGGGAAGGGGGCAGGCGAGCAGTACTTC.